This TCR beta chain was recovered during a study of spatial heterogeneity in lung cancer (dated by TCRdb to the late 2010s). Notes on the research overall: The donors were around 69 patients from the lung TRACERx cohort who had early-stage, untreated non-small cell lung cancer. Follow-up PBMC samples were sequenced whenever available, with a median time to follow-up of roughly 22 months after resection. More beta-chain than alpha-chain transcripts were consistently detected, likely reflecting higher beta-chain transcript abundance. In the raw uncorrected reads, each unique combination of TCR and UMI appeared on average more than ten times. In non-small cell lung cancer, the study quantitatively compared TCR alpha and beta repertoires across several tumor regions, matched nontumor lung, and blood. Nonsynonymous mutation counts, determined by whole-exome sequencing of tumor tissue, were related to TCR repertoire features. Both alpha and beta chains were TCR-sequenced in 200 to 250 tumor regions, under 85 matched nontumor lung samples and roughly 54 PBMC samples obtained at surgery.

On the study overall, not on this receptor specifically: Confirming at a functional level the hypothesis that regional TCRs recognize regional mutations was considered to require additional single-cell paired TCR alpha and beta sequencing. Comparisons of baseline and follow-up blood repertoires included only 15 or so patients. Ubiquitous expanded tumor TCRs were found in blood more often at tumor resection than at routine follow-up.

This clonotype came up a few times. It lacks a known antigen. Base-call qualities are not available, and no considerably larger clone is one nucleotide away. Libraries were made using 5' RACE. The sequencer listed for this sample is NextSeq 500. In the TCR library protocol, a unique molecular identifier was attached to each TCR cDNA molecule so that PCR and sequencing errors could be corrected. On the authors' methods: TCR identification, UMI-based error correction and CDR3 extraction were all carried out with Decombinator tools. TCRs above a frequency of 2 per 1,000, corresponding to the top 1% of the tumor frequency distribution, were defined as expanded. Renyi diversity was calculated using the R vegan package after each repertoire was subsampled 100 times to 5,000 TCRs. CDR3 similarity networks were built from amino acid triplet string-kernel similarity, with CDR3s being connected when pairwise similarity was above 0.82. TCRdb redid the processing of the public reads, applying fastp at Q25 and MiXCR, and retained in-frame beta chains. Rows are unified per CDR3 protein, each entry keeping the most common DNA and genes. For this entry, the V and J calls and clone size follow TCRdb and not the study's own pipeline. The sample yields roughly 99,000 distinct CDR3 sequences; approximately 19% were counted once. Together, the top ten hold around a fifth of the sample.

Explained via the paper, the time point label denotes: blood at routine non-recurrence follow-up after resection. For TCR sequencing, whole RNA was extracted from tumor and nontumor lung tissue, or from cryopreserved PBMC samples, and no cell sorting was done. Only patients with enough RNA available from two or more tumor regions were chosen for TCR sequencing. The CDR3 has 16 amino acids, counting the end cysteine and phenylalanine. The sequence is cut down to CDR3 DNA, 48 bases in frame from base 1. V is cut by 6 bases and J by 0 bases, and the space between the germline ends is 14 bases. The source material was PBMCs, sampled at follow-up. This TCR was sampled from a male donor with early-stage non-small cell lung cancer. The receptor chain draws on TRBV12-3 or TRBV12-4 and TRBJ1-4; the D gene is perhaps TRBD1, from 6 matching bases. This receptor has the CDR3 CASRGGGSSTNEKLFF. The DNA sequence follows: TGTGCCAGCAGGGGCGGGGGCAGCTCAACTAATGAAAAACTGTTTTTT.